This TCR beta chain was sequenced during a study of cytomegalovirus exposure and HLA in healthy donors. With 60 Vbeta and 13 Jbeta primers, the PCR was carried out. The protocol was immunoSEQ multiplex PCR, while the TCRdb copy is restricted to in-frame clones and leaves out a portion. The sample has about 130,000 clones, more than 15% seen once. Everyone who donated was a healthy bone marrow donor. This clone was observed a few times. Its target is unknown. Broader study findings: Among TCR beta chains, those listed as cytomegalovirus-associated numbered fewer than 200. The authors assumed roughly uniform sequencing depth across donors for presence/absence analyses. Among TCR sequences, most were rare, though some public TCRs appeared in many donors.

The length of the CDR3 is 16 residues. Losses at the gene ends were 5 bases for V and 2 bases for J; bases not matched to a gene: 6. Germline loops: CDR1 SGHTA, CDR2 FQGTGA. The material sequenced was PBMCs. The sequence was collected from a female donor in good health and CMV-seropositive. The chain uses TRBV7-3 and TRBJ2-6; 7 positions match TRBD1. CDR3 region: CASSLRGGAGANVLTF. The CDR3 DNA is TGTGCCAGCAGCCTCCGAGGGGGCGCTGGGGCCAACGTCCTGACTTTC.